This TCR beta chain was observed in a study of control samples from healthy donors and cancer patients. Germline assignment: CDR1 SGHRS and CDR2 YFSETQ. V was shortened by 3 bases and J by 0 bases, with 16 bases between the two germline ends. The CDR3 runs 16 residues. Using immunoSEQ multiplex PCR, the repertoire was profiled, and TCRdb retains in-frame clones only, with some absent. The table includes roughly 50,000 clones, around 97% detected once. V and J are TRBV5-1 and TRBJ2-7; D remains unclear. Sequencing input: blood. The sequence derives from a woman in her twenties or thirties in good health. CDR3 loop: CASSYAGPESSYEQYF. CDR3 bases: TGCGCCAGCAGCTACGCCGGACCAGAGAGCTCCTACGAGCAGTACTTC.